Listed below are T cell receptor beta chains from one sample, sequenced in a study of cytomegalovirus exposure and HLA in healthy donors. Some clones are missing from TCRdb's copy, which holds only in-frame ones; the method was immunoSEQ multiplex PCR. The table has about 86,000 clones, about three quarters seen once. The sample was PBMCs. These TCRs come from a man aged 55 to 70 in good health and CMV-seronegative. The CDR3 runs from the conserved cysteine through the conserved F or W. D genes are given only for firm matches. Expanded clones get a size class; other rows say once, few or many, or leave the size out.

cdr3_length d_call clone_size j_call v_call cdr3_nt cdr3_aa
11 - - TRBJ1-1 TRBV20-1 TGCAGTGCTAGGTTATCCCAGAAAGCTTTCTTT CSARLSQKAFF
15 - - TRBJ1-3 TRBV6-1 TGTGCCAGCAACCAAGCTCGGGGGTCTGGAAACACCATATATTTT CASNQARGSGNTIYF
13 - - TRBJ2-3 TRBV9 TGTGCCAGCAGCGACCCCCGGGCAGATACGCAGTATTTT CASSDPRADTQYF
13 TRBD1 many TRBJ1-1 TRBV25-1 TGTGCCAGCAGTGGCCAAGACAGGGCCAAAGCTTTCTTT CASSGQDRAKAFF
16 - - TRBJ2-3 TRBV6-4 TGTGCCAGCAGTGACTCTCCTAGCGACCCCACAGATACGCAGTATTTT CASSDSPSDPTDTQYF
15 - - TRBJ2-2 TRBV4-1 TGCGCCAGCAGCCGGTTGGGGCGGGAAACCGGGGAGCTGTTTTTT CASSRLGRETGELFF
14 TRBD1 - TRBJ1-1 TRBV5-8 TGTGCCAGCAGCTTGGGGCAGGGGGTGACTGAAGCTTTCTTT CASSLGQGVTEAFF
16 - - TRBJ2-3 TRBV5-4 TGTGCCAGCAGCAGGTCCGGGATTAGTAGCACAGATACGCAGTATTTT CASSRSGISSTDTQYF
15 TRBD2 - TRBJ2-7 TRBV28 TGTGCCAGCAGTTTACTAGCGGGAGGAAAATACGAGCAGTACTTC CASSLLAGGKYEQYF
15 TRBD2 - TRBJ2-3 TRBV5-1 TGCGCCAGCAGCTGGACTAGCGCCTCTACAGATACGCAGTATTTT CASSWTSASTDTQYF
14 TRBD2 few TRBJ2-3 TRBV6-1 TGTGCCAGCAGTACCGAGGGGAGGGCAGATACGCAGTATTTT CASSTEGRADTQYF
13 - - TRBJ1-2 TRBV19 TGTGCCAGTAGAGACCACTACAACTATGGCTACACCTTC CASRDHYNYGYTF
16 TRBD2 - TRBJ2-2 TRBV5-1 TGCGCCAGCAGCTTGGCTGGACTAGATCGGAGCGGGGAGCTGTTTTTT CASSLAGLDRSGELFF
12 - - TRBJ2-2 TRBV7-6 TGTGCCAGCAGCTTATCGACCGGGGAGCTGTTTTTT CASSLSTGELFF
15 TRBD1 - TRBJ2-2 TRBV11-2 TGTGCCAGCAGCTGGGGACAGATCAACACCGGGGAGCTGTTTTTT CASSWGQINTGELFF
13 TRBD1 few TRBJ1-2 TRBV18 TGTGCCAGCTCACCACTCACAGGGGATGGCTACACCTTC CASSPLTGDGYTF
15 TRBD1 - TRBJ1-5 TRBV18 TGTGCCAGCTCACCGTCAACAGGGGGGAATCAGCCCCAGCATTTT CASSPSTGGNQPQHF
16 TRBD2 - TRBJ2-7 TRBV28 TGTGCCAGCAGTTTAACGGCTAGCGGGAGTCTGTACGAGCAGTACTTC CASSLTASGSLYEQYF
13 - - TRBJ2-2 TRBV29-1 TGCAGCGCACGGCGGGGGAACACCGGGGAGCTGTTTTTT CSARRGNTGELFF
13 TRBD1 - TRBJ1-6 TRBV6-5 TGTGCCAGCACCCTAGGACAGGGAGAACCCCTCCACTTT CASTLGQGEPLHF
13 TRBD2 few TRBJ2-1 TRBV7-9 TGTGCCAGCAGCTTTGGGACTAGCAATGAGCAGTTCTTC CASSFGTSNEQFF
12 - - TRBJ1-3 TRBV29-1 TGCAGCGTTACCGGTGGTGGAAACACCATATATTTT CSVTGGGNTIYF
12 - few TRBJ2-1 TRBV29-1 TGCAGCGTTGCGGGGTCGGACAATGAGCAGTTCTTC CSVAGSDNEQFF
15 TRBD1 - TRBJ2-5 TRBV15 TGTGCCACCAGCAGAGATCAGGGGGCGCAGGAGACCCAGTACTTC CATSRDQGAQETQYF
15 - - TRBJ2-1 TRBV25-1 TGTGCCAGCAGTGAATTTAGGGGATCAAACAATGAGCAGTTCTTC CASSEFRGSNNEQFF
17 - few TRBJ1-5 TRBV7-6 TGTGCCAGCAGCTTAGTAGGGGGGGGTTATAGCAATCAGCCCCAGCATTTT CASSLVGGGYSNQPQHF
14 TRBD2 once TRBJ2-1 TRBV11-2 TGTGCCAGCAGCTTAAGCGGGGGATACAATGAGCAGTTCTTC CASSLSGGYNEQFF
14 TRBD2 - TRBJ2-3 TRBV10-2 TGCGCCAGCAGACGGACTAGCGGCACAGATACGCAGTATTTT CASRRTSGTDTQYF
12 - few TRBJ1-2 TRBV7-9 TGTGCCAGCAGCTTAGCGCGGGACGGCTACACCTTC CASSLARDGYTF
15 - - TRBJ1-4 TRBV5-4 TGTGCCAGCAGCTTGATCGGCAGGGCGGACGAAAAACTGTTTTTT CASSLIGRADEKLFF
12 - - TRBJ1-3 TRBV6-1 TGTGCCAGCCACAGCTCTGGAAACACCATATATTTT CASHSSGNTIYF
17 TRBD2 - TRBJ2-1 TRBV4-1 TGCGCCAGCAGCCAAGGGGGGAGTGGGACTAGCTGGTATGAGCAGTTCTTC CASSQGGSGTSWYEQFF
17 TRBD1 - TRBJ2-1 TRBV9 TGTGCCAGCAGCCCACGGACAGGGGGCCTGGCCTACAATGAGCAGTTCTTC CASSPRTGGLAYNEQFF
16 TRBD1 few TRBJ2-7 TRBV19 TGTGCCAGTAGTACTACCCGAGGGACAGGGGGCTACGAGCAGTACTTC CASSTTRGTGGYEQYF